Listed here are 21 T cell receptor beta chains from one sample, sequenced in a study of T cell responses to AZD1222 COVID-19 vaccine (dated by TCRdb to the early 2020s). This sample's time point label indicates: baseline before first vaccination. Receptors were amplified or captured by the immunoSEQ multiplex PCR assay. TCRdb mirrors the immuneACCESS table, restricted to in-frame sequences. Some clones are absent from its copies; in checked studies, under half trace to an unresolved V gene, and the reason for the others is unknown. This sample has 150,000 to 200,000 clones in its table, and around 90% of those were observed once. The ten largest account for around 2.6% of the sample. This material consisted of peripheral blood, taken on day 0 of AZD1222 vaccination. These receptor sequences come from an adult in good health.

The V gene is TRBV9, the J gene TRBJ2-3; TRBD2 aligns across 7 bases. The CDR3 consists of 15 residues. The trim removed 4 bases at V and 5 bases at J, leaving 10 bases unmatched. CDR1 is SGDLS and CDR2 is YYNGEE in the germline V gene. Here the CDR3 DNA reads TGTGCCAGCAGCCCCTCGAGCGGGGAAGGAGATACGCAGTATTTT. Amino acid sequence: CASSPSSGEGDTQYF. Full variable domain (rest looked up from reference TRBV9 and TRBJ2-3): DSGVTQTPKHLITATGQRVTLRCSPRSGDLSVYWYQQSLDQGLQFLIQYYNGEERAKGNILERFSAQQFPDLHSELNLSSLELGDSALYFCASSPSSGEGDTQYFGPGTRLTVL.

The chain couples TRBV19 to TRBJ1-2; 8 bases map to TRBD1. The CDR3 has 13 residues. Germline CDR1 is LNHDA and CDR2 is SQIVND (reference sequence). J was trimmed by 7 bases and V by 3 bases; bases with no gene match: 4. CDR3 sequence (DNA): TGTGCCAGTAGTATCGACAGGGGAGGTGGCTACACCTTC. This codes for CASSIDRGGGYTF.

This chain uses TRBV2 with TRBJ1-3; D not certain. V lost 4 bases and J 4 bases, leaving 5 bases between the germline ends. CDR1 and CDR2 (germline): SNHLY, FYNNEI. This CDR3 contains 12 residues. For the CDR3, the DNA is TGTGCCAGCAGTGGGACGGGAAACACCATATATTTT. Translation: CASSGTGNTIYF. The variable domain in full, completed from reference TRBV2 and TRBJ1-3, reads EPEVTQTPSHQVTQMGQEVILRCVPISNHLYFYWYRQILGQKVEFLVSFYNNEISEKSEIFDDQFSVERPDGSNFTLKIRSTKLEDSAMYFCASSGTGNTIYFGEGSWLTVV.

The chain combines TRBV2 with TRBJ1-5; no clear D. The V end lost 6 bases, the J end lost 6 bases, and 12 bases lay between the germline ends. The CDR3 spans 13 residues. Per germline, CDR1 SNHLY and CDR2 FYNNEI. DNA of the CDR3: TGTGCCAGCAGGAGTGAGTCAGTTCAGCCCCAGCATTTT. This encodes CASRSESVQPQHF.

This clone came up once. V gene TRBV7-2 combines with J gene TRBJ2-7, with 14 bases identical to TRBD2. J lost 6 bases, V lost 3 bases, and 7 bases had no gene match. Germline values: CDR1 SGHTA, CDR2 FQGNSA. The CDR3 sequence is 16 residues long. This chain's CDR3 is CASSLGLAGVLSEQYF. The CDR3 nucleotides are TGTGCCAGCAGCTTGGGACTAGCGGGAGTCTTATCCGAGCAGTACTTC.

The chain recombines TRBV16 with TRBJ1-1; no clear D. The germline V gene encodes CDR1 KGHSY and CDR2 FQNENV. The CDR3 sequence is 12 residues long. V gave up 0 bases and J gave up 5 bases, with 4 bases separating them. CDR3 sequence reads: CASSQSETEAFF. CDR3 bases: TGTGCCAGCAGCCAATCCGAGACTGAAGCTTTCTTT.

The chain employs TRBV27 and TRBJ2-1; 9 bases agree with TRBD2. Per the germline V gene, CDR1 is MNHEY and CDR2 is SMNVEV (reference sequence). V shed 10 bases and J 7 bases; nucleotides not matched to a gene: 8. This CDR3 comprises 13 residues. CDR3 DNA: TGTGCCACCCGGTCTAGCGGGACGAATGAGCAGTTCTTC. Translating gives CATRSSGTNEQFF.

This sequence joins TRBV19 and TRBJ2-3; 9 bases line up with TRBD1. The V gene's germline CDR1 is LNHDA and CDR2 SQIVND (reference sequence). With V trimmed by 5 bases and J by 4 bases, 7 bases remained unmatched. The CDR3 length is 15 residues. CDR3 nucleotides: TGTGCCAGTAGTCCGGACAGGGGTTCCGCAGATACGCAGTATTTT. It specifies CASSPDRGSADTQYF.

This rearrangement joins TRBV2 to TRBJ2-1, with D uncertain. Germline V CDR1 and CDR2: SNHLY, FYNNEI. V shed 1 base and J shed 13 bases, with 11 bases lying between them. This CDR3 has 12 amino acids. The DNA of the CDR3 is TGTGCCAGCAGTGAAGGAGCCAGACTTCAGTTCTTC. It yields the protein CASSEGARLQFF.

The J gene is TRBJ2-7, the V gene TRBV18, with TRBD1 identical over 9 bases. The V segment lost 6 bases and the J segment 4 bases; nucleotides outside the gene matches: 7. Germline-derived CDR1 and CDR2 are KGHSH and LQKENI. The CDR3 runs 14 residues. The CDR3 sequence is CASSMTGGTYEQYF. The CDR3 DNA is TGTGCCAGCTCGATGACAGGGGGGACGTACGAGCAGTACTTC.

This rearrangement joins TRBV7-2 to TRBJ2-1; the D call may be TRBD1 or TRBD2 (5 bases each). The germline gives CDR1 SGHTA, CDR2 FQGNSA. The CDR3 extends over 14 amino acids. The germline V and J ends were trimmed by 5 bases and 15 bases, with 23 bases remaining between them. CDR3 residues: CASSPNWVQGPRFF. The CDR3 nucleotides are TGTGCCAGCAGCCCCAACTGGGTTCAGGGACCACGGTTCTTC.

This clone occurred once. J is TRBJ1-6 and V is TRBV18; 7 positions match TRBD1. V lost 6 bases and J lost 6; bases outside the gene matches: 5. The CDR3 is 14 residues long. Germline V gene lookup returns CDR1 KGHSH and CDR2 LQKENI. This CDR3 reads CASSQDRTNSPLHF. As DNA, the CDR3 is TGTGCCAGCTCGCAGGACAGGACTAATTCACCCCTCCACTTT.

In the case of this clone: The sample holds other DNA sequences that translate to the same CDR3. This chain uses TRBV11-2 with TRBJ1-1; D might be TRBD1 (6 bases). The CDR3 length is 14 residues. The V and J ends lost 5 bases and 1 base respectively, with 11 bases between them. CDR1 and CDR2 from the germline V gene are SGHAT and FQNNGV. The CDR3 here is CASSAPTGNTEAFF. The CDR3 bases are TGTGCCAGCAGCGCGCCGACAGGGAACACTGAAGCTTTCTTT.

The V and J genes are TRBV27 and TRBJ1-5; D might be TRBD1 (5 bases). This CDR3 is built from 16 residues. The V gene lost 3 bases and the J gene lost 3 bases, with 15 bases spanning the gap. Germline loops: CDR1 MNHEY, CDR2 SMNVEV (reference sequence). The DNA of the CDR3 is TGTGCCAGCAGTTTCGGCCCGTCAGGGATCAATCAGCCCCAGCATTTT. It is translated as CASSFGPSGINQPQHF.

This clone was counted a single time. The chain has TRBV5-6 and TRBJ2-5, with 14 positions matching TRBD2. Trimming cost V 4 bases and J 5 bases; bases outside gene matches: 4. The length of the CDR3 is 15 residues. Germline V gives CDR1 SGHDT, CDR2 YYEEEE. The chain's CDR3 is CASSGLAGGVETQYF. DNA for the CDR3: TGTGCCAGCAGCGGACTAGCGGGAGGTGTTGAGACCCAGTACTTC.

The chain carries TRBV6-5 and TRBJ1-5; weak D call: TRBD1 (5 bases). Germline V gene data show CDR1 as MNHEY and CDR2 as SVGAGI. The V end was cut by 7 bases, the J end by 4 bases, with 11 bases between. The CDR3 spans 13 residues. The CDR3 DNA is TGTGCCAGCAACCGACAGCAGAATCAGCCCCAGCATTTT. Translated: CASNRQQNQPQHF.

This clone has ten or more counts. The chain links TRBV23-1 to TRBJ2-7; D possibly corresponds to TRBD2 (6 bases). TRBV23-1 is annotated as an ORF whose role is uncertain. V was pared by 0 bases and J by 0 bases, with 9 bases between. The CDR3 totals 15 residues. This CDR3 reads CASSQSPGSSYEQYF. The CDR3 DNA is TGCGCCAGCAGTCAATCTCCCGGGAGCTCCTACGAGCAGTACTTC.

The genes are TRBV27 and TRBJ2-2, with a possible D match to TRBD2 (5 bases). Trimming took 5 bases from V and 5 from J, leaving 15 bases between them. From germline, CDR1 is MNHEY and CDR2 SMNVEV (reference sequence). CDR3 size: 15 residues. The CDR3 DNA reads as TGTGCCAGCAGTCTGCGGGCGTTGCGGACCGGGGAGCTGTTTTTT. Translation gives CASSLRALRTGELFF.

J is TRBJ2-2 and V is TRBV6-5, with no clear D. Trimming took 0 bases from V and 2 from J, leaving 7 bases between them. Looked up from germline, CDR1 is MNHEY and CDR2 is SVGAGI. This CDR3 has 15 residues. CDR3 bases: TGTGCCAGCAGTTACTCGAGATTTAACACCGGGGAGCTGTTTTTT. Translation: CASSYSRFNTGELFF.

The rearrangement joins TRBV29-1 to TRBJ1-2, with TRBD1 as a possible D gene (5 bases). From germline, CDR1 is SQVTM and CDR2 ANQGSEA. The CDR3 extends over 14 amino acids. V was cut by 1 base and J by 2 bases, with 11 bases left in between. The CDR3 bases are TGCAGCGTTGAAGCCCGGGGCGTCAACTATGGCTACACCTTC. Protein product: CSVEARGVNYGYTF.

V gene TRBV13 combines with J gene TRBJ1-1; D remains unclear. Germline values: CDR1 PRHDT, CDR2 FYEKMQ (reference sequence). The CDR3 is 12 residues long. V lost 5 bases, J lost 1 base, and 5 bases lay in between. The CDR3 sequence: CASSKQNTEAFF. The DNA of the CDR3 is TGTGCCAGCAGCAAACAGAACACTGAAGCTTTCTTT.